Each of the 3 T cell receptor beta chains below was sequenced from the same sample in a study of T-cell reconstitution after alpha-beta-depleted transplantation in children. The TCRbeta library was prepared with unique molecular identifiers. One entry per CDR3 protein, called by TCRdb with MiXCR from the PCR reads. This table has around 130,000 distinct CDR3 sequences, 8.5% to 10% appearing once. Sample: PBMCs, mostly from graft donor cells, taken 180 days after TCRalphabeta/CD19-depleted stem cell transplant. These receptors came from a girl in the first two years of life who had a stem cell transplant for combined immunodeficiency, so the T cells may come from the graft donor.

CDR3 sequence: CASSIGEVFSGANVLTF. The DNA of the CDR3 is TGTGCCAGCAGTATCGGTGAGGTCTTCTCTGGGGCCAACGTCCTGACTTTC. This sequence joins TRBV12-3 or TRBV12-4 and TRBJ2-6; no definite D call. The V end was cut by 5 bases, the J end by 0 bases, with 14 bases between. CDR3 length: 17 amino acids.

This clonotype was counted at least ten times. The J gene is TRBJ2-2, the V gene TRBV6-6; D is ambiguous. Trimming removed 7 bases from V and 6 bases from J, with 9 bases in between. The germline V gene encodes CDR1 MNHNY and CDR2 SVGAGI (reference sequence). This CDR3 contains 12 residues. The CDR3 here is CASKVFAGELFF. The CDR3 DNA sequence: TGTGCCAGCAAGGTGTTCGCCGGGGAGCTGTTTTTT.

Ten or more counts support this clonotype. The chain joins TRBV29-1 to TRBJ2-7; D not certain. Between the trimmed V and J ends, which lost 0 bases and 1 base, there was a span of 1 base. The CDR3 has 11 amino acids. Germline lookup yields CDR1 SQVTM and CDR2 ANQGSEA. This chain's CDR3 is CSVEDSYEQYF. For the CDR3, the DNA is TGCAGCGTTGAAGATTCCTACGAGCAGTACTTC.